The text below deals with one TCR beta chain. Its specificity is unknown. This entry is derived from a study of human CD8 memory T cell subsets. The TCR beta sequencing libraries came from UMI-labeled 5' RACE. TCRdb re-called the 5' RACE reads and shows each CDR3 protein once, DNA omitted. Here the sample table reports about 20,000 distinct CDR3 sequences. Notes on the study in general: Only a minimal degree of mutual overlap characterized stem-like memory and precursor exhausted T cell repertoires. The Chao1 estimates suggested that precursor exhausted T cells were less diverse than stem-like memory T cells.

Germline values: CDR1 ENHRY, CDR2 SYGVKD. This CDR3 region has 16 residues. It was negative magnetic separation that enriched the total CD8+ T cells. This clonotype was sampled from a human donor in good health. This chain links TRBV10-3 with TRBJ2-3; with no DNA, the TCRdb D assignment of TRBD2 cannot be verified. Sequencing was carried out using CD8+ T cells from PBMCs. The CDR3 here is CAISERTSGVKDTQYF.